The 10 T cell receptor beta chains in this list originate from one sample, sequenced in a study of T cell changes during pregnancy in multiple sclerosis. Method: immunoSEQ multiplex PCR; TCRdb's copy keeps in-frame clones and lacks some. The sample has tens of thousands of clones, more than 80% seen once; the top ten hold over 0.7%. Source: peripheral blood, taken in the first trimester of pregnancy. These receptors were taken from a female donor in good health, enrolled as a control in a pregnancy study.

The CDR3 region is CASSSTGIYGYTF. The CDR3, as DNA: TGTGCCAGCAGCTCGACAGGGATTTATGGCTACACCTTC. The V and J genes are TRBV13 and TRBJ1-2; 7 bases are a match to TRBD1. Germline assignment: CDR1 PRHDT and CDR2 FYEKMQ (reference sequence). Trimming cost V 4 bases and J 5 bases; bases outside gene matches: 4. This CDR3 comprises 13 residues.

The gene calls are TRBV4-1 and TRBJ2-7, with 13 bases that match TRBD2. The CDR3 length is 17 residues. Unmatched junction bases numbered 6, after V lost 0 bases and J lost 4 bases. Germline V gives CDR1 MGHRA, CDR2 YSYEKL. The CDR3 DNA reads TGCGCCAGCAGCCAAGAGGATATGGGACTAGCGGGGTACGAGCAGTACTTC. Its protein product is CASSQEDMGLAGYEQYF.

The J gene is TRBJ1-6, the V gene TRBV7-9, with no clear D. V shed 5 bases and J shed 6 bases, with 5 bases lying between them. Germline V lookup: CDR1 SEHNR, CDR2 FQNEAQ (reference sequence). The CDR3 totals 12 residues. CDR3 sequence: CASSTINSPLHF. In nucleotides, the CDR3 is TGTGCCAGCAGCACAATTAATTCACCCCTCCACTTT.

In this sample, this clone turned up a few times. This chain links TRBV7-8 with TRBJ2-2; a weak D match, TRBD2 (5 bases). There are 16 residues in the CDR3. CDR1 and CDR2 from the germline V gene are SGHVS and FQNEAQ. V lost 2 bases, J lost 4 bases, and 14 bases lay in between. The DNA for the CDR3 is TGTGCCAGCAGCTTATTGTCTCACGCGGGCACCGGGGAGCTGTTTTTT. Encoded protein: CASSLLSHAGTGELFF.

The table lists this clone with a count of one. The chain employs TRBV5-1 and TRBJ2-1; TRBD2 agrees at 8 bases. The CDR3 runs to 15 residues. The V segment lost 2 bases and the J segment 0 bases; nucleotides outside the gene matches: 1. Germline V gives CDR1 SGHRS, CDR2 YFSETQ. CDR3 sequence: CASSLLAASYNEQFF. CDR3 bases: TGCGCCAGCAGCTTACTAGCGGCCTCCTACAATGAGCAGTTCTTC.

The chain employs TRBV5-4 and TRBJ2-3; 9 nucleotides line up with TRBD2. Germline loops: CDR1 SGHNT, CDR2 YYREEE (reference sequence). The CDR3 runs 17 residues. After removal of 4 bases from V and 3 bases from J, the junction contained 12 bases not matched to a gene. CDR3 amino acids: CASSMVTSGRRTDTQYF. The DNA for the CDR3 is TGTGCCAGCAGCATGGTAACGAGCGGGAGGAGAACAGATACGCAGTATTTT.

The chain is built from TRBV28 and TRBJ2-7, with D possibly being TRBD1 (6 bases). The germline CDR1 and CDR2 sequences are MDHEN and SYDVKM. CDR3 length equals 14 residues. V lost 6 bases and J lost 1, with 13 bases in between. Here the CDR3 DNA reads TGTGCCAGCAGGACCCGGGACAAATCCTACGAGCAGTACTTC. It specifies CASRTRDKSYEQYF.

V usage is TRBV30 and J usage is TRBJ2-3, with D tentatively TRBD2 (5 bases). The CDR3 extends over 13 amino acids. Trimming removed 2 bases from V and 6 bases from J, with 12 bases in between. The germline CDR1 and CDR2 sequences are GTSNPN and SVGIG (reference sequence). The CDR3 DNA reads as TGTGCCTGGAGTCCCGGACTGGAGGATACGCAGTATTTT. It is translated as CAWSPGLEDTQYF.

The chain recombines TRBV7-4 with TRBJ1-4, with TRBD1 matching 7 bases. The CDR3 is 14 amino acids. The V gene's germline CDR1 is SGHVT and CDR2 SQSDAQ. With V trimmed by 2 bases and J by 7 bases, 4 bases remained unmatched. CDR3 region: CASSLRGRTEKLFF. Written as DNA, the CDR3 is TGTGCCAGCAGCTTAAGGGGGCGAACTGAAAAACTGTTTTTT.

The rearrangement joins TRBV5-1 to TRBJ2-7; TRBD1 matches at 8 bases. The J segment lost 5 bases and the V segment lost 3 bases, leaving 4 bases of the junction unmatched. The CDR3 contains 13 residues. The germline CDR1 and CDR2 sequences are SGHRS and YFSETQ. DNA of the CDR3: TGCGCCAGCAGCTGGGGACAGGACGACGAGCAGTACTTC. This gives the protein CASSWGQDDEQYF.